The TCR beta chain described here comes from a study of shared clonotypes between healthy human individuals. On the study more broadly: Per-donor plates numbered three CD4 naive, three CD4 memory, two CD8 naive and one CD8 memory. Study conclusions and caveats: Roughly 5% of naive CD4 clonotypes were common to a few donors. Lower generation probabilities were found for non-shared clonotypes than for those shared by all four donors.

Repertoires were generated with immunoSEQ multiplex PCR, while TCRdb's copy carries only in-frame clones and drops some. The data hold more than 2,000,000 clones, with 90% to 95% observed a single time. The CDR3 runs 15 residues. Trimming removed 5 bases from V and 6 bases from J; junction bases left unmatched: 9. The V gene's germline CDR1 is ENHRY and CDR2 SYGVKD. As for this clone: No antigen is known for it.

J is TRBJ2-1 and V is TRBV10-3, with 8 bases matching TRBD2. This TCR derives from a man in his late teens or twenties in good health. Sequences were obtained from naive CD4+ T cells sorted from blood. Sample subset: CD45RA+ positively selected. CDR3 protein: CAISHGSGTSNEQFF. The CDR3 nucleotides are TGTGCCATCAGTCACGGTAGCGGGACTAGCAATGAGCAGTTCTTC.